This TCR beta chain emerged from a study of blood T cell repertoires in COVID-19. The wider study: Samples taken during acute and convalescent COVID-19 were collected in the United States, Italy and Spain. The cDNA or gDNA used as material had been derived from T cells, B-cell-depleted T cells, or PBMCs.

Enrollment of patients from Seattle took place during active infection, with longitudinal follow-up. Method: immunoSEQ multiplex PCR; TCRdb's copy keeps in-frame clones and lacks some. The data contain 70,000 or so clones, over 60% of them singletons. This CDR3 spans 15 amino acids. Germline CDR1 SGHRS, CDR2 YFSETQ. V was shortened by 4 bases and J by 4 bases, with 17 bases between the two germline ends. The TCR originated in a man in his 60s with COVID-19, enrolled during active disease. The chain carries TRBV5-1 and TRBJ1-2; D may be TRBD1 (5 bases). The specimen was peripheral blood. Written as DNA, the CDR3 is TGCGCCAGCAGCATACATTTAGGGGAGGCCTATGGCTACACCTTC. It codes for CASSIHLGEAYGYTF.